Below, 23 T cell receptor beta chains from the same sample are listed, as sequenced in a study of PD-L1 blockade in urothelial cancer. Specified time point: peripheral blood 6 weeks after treatment start. TCRdb keeps only in-frame clones here, not all; method: immunoSEQ multiplex PCR. The top ten clones hold 0.7% to 0.9% of a sample with around 80,000 clones, around 90% of them seen once. Sequenced here: PBMCs, sampled around atezolizumab (anti-PD-L1) treatment. These receptor sequences come from a woman of 80 years or more with urothelial cancer.

Points on this clone: The sample carries other DNA sequences with the same CDR3. The rearrangement links TRBV30 to TRBJ1-2; D is perhaps TRBD1 (6 bases). This CDR3 has 13 amino acids. CDR1 is GTSNPN, CDR2 SVGIG, per germline (reference sequence). V was pared by 6 bases and J by 1 base, with 12 bases between. The DNA of the CDR3 is TGTGCCTGTCCGGACAGAGTTAACTATGGCTACACCTTC. Residues: CACPDRVNYGYTF.

The chain couples TRBV2 to TRBJ2-7; perhaps TRBD1 as D (5 bases). This CDR3 comprises 16 residues. The V gene's germline CDR1 is SNHLY and CDR2 FYNNEI. V shed 2 bases and J shed 0 bases, with 14 bases lying between them. CDR3 region: CASSEFQGLHSYEQYF. In DNA, the CDR3 is TGTGCCAGCAGTGAATTTCAGGGTCTACACTCCTACGAGCAGTACTTC.

In this sample, this clone is medium-sized. The rearrangement uses TRBV27 and TRBJ1-2; D is perhaps TRBD1 (6 bases). From germline, CDR1 is MNHEY and CDR2 SMNVEV (reference sequence). The CDR3 has 15 amino acids. Trimming removed 8 bases from V and 4 bases from J, with 20 bases in between. The CDR3 DNA reads as TGTGCCAGCGCTCAAATTGGAGGACAGACCTATGGCTACACCTTC. As protein: CASAQIGGQTYGYTF.

With regard to this clone: One end of the junction varies from germline; a read error may be responsible. The V call is TRBV19, the J call TRBJ1-5; no clear D. The CDR3 spans 16 residues. Germline V gene lookup returns CDR1 LNHDA and CDR2 SQIVND (reference sequence). The CDR3 is CASSPGYGDLNEPQHF. CDR3 in DNA: TGTGCCAGTAGTCCCGGGTACGGCGACCTCAATGAGCCCCAGCATTTT.

The count of this clone is one. This chain uses TRBV29-1 with TRBJ2-1; TRBD2 might be the D (6 bases). Germline lookup yields CDR1 SQVTM and CDR2 ANQGSEA. Trimming removed 5 bases from V and 7 bases from J, with 12 bases in between. CDR3 length: 12 amino acids. CDR3 in amino acids: CSVMVSGNEQFF. The CDR3 region has the DNA TGCAGCGTTATGGTAAGCGGGAATGAGCAGTTCTTC.

J is TRBJ2-3 and V is TRBV7-2; possibly TRBD1 for D (5 bases). V lost 5 bases and J 3 bases, leaving 12 bases between the germline ends. The CDR3 has 14 residues. The V gene's germline CDR1 is SGHTA and CDR2 FQGNSA. In nucleotides, the CDR3 is TGTGCCAGCAGCCCTCAGGGTCAGACAGATACGCAGTATTTT. Translating it yields CASSPQGQTDTQYF.

J is TRBJ1-4 and V is TRBV7-9; D is undetermined. The V end lost 7 bases, the J end lost 1 base, and 13 bases lay between the germline ends. The CDR3 contains 15 residues. Germline V gene lookup returns CDR1 SEHNR and CDR2 FQNEAQ (reference sequence). The CDR3 sequence: CASTPNRGTNEKLFF. Here the CDR3 DNA reads TGTGCCAGCACCCCTAACCGGGGAACTAATGAAAAACTGTTTTTT.

V usage is TRBV11-2 and J usage is TRBJ1-2, with D tentatively TRBD1 (6 bases). CDR3 size: 14 residues. Trimming took off 3 bases at V and 0 bases at J, with 8 bases between the two ends. CDR1 is SGHAT and CDR2 is FQNNGV in the germline V gene. As DNA, the CDR3 is TGTGCCAGCAGCTTTTCAGGGGCTAACTATGGCTACACCTTC. Translation: CASSFSGANYGYTF.

The chain is built from TRBV18 and TRBJ1-2; 9 positions match TRBD1. V shed 6 bases, J shed 4 bases, and the junction held 12 bases outside the gene matches. The CDR3 is 16 residues long. Germline-derived CDR1 and CDR2 are KGHSH and LQKENI. The CDR3 DNA follows: TGTGCCAGCTCGCCTGAGGGACAGGGAAGTCTCTATGGCTACACCTTC. This translates into CASSPEGQGSLYGYTF.

V is TRBV25-1 and J is TRBJ2-1; D unclear. The CDR3 is 13 residues long. Trimming cost V 5 bases and J 3 bases, with 8 bases left between them. From germline, CDR1 is MGHDK and CDR2 SYGVNS. The CDR3: CASSSLVYNEQFF. The CDR3 nucleotides are TGTGCCAGCAGTTCCCTAGTCTACAATGAGCAGTTCTTC. The full variable domain, completed using reference TRBV25-1 and TRBJ2-1, is EADIYQTPRYLVIGTGKKITLECSQTMGHDKMYWYQQDPGMELHLIHYSYGVNSTEKGDLSSESTVSRIRTEHFPLTLESARPSHTSQYLCASSSLVYNEQFFGPGTRLTVL.

In this sample, this clone turned up once. The chain carries TRBV18 and TRBJ1-1, with D possibly matching TRBD1 (5 bases). Looked up from germline, CDR1 is KGHSH and CDR2 is LQKENI. The CDR3 runs to 15 residues. Between the trimmed V and J ends, which lost 2 bases and 3 bases, there was a span of 13 bases. The CDR3 here is CASSPAAGIYTEAFF. CDR3 in DNA: TGTGCCAGCTCACCAGCAGCAGGGATTTACACTGAAGCTTTCTTT.

V is TRBV10-3 and J is TRBJ2-3; D may be TRBD1 (5 bases). V lost 2 bases and J lost 5, with 11 bases in between. Germline values: CDR1 ENHRY, CDR2 SYGVKD. This CDR3 comprises 14 residues. The CDR3 DNA reads TGTGCCATCAGTGAGGGTAGGGGTGGAGATACGCAGTATTTT. Its translation: CAISEGRGGDTQYF.

V usage is TRBV25-1 and J usage is TRBJ2-3; TRBD2 matches at 14 bases. The CDR3 runs to 16 residues. V dropped 6 bases and J dropped 3; count of bases not matched to a gene: 5. Germline V gives CDR1 MGHDK, CDR2 SYGVNS. As DNA, the CDR3 is TGTGCCAGCAGCTCGGGACTAGCGGGGGAGACAGATACGCAGTATTTT. Its protein is CASSSGLAGETDTQYF. The full variable domain, with the rest looked up from reference TRBV25-1 and TRBJ2-3, is EADIYQTPRYLVIGTGKKITLECSQTMGHDKMYWYQQDPGMELHLIHYSYGVNSTEKGDLSSESTVSRIRTEHFPLTLESARPSHTSQYLCASSSGLAGETDTQYFGPGTRLTVL.

The CDR3 DNA reads as TGTGCCTGGAGTGTAGCGCAGGGTTATCCTGAAGCTTTCTTT. It codes for CAWSVAQGYPEAFF. The chain recombines TRBV30 with TRBJ1-1; maybe TRBD1 (5 bases). This CDR3 is built from 14 residues. Germline CDR1 is GTSNPN and CDR2 is SVGIG (reference sequence). V lost 0 bases and J lost 6, with 14 bases in between.

The gene calls are TRBV18 and TRBJ2-7; perhaps TRBD1 as D (5 bases). The V gene's germline CDR1 is KGHSH and CDR2 LQKENI. The CDR3 extends over 13 amino acids. V lost 6 bases and J lost 7, with 16 bases in between. The CDR3 DNA reads as TGTGCCAGCTCCACGGAAGGGGTGGGGGAGCAGTACTTC. It yields the protein CASSTEGVGEQYF.

This chain connects TRBV7-2 to TRBJ2-1; 9 bases agree with TRBD1. The CDR3 loop spans 14 amino acids. Germline CDR1 reads SGHTA; CDR2 reads FQGNSA. The J segment lost 9 bases and the V segment lost 6 bases, leaving 9 bases of the junction unmatched. CDR3 coding DNA: TGTGCCAGCAGACCGGGACAGGGATGGGGTGAGCAGTTCTTC. Its protein is CASRPGQGWGEQFF.

This chain connects TRBV28 to TRBJ2-3; TRBD2 agrees at 11 bases. Looked up from germline, CDR1 is MDHEN and CDR2 is SYDVKM. V was clipped by 0 bases and J by 0 bases; unmatched bases: 14. The CDR3 runs 21 residues. The CDR3 region has the DNA TGTGCCAGCAGTTTATGGGGAGGAGGGGGTACTAGCGGGAGCAGCACAGATACGCAGTATTTT. Protein sequence: CASSLWGGGGTSGSSTDTQYF.

The rearrangement uses TRBV10-3 and TRBJ1-3, with no clear D. The CDR3 has 15 residues. CDR1 and CDR2 (germline): ENHRY, SYGVKD. Trimming left V 4 bases short and J 0 bases short, with 10 bases between. The CDR3 DNA is TGTGCCATCAGTGCCAAACCCAGCTCTGGAAACACCATATATTTT. Protein: CAISAKPSSGNTIYF.

The rearrangement uses TRBV14 and TRBJ2-2, with 9 bases lining up with TRBD2. The junction had 5 bases not matched to a gene; V was cut back by 1 base and J by 5 bases. Germline-derived CDR1 and CDR2 are SGHDN and FVKESK. The CDR3 runs 16 residues. In nucleotides, the CDR3 is TGTGCCAGCAGCCAAGTAGCGGGAGTACGGACCGGGGAGCTGTTTTTT. As protein: CASSQVAGVRTGELFF.

This sequence joins TRBV28 and TRBJ2-7; 9 nucleotides align to TRBD1. The CDR3 runs to 14 residues. V lost 11 bases to trimming and J lost 2 bases; unmatched junction nucleotides: 10. Germline V gene lookup returns CDR1 MDHEN and CDR2 SYDVKM. The CDR3 sequence is CAHGRDRVTYEQYF. The DNA for the CDR3 is TGTGCCCATGGTCGGGACAGGGTAACCTACGAGCAGTACTTC.

The chain is built from TRBV12-5 and TRBJ2-5; 7 bases line up with TRBD1. After removal of 6 bases from V and 3 bases from J, the junction contained 10 bases not matched to a gene. CDR1 is LGHNT and CDR2 is FRNRAP in the germline V gene. CDR3 length equals 15 residues. The CDR3 nucleotides are TGTGCTAGTGGCCCCGGAACCGGGACAGAAGAGACCCAGTACTTC. Encoded protein: CASGPGTGTEETQYF. Combining the CDR3 with reference TRBV12-5 and TRBJ2-5 gives the whole variable domain DARVTQTPRHKVTEMGQEVTMRCQPILGHNTVFWYRQTMMQGLELLAYFRNRAPLDDSGMPKDRFSAEMPDATLATLKIQPSEPRDSAVYFCASGPGTGTEETQYFGPGTRLLVL.

The chain recombines TRBV7-9 with TRBJ1-2; 8 nucleotides match TRBD1. Looked up from germline, CDR1 is SEHNR and CDR2 is FQNEAQ (reference sequence). The length of the CDR3 is 12 residues. With 5 bases clipped from V and 8 bases from J, the junction kept 4 bases outside the gene matches. The CDR3 reads CASSMGQAGYTF. In DNA form, the CDR3 reads TGTGCCAGCAGCATGGGACAGGCAGGCTACACCTTC.

The rearrangement links TRBV19 to TRBJ1-5; 7 bases match TRBD1. V lost 6 bases, J lost 7 bases, and 9 bases stayed unmatched. CDR1 LNHDA and CDR2 SQIVND come from the germline V gene (reference sequence). The CDR3 has 14 residues. In DNA, the CDR3 is TGTGCCAGTAGAGGTCAGCAGGGGGGACAGCCCCAGCATTTT. It encodes CASRGQQGGQPQHF.